The source of this T cell receptor beta chain is a study of OX40 agonist ivuxolimab in advanced cancers. Whole-study results and caveats: Some patients without response likewise showed low normalized clonal expansion. Average numbers of expanded clones were greater in CD8+ T cells than in CD4+.

Concerning this clone: Antigen unknown.

Only in-frame clones appear in the TCRdb table, and some are missing; sequencing was by immunoSEQ multiplex PCR. In the table there are 80,000 or so clones, more than 70% of which are singletons. This CDR3 spans 14 amino acids. The chain couples TRBV21-1 to TRBJ1-2. TRBV21-1 is noted as a pseudogene. Sample: CD4+ or CD8+ T cells sorted from blood, taken in a trial of the OX40 agonist ivuxolimab. The clonotype comes from an adult with an advanced solid tumor such as melanoma, head and neck, liver or kidney cancer. CDR3 DNA sequence: TGTGCCAGCGTCCGGGGGCGAAGACCCTATGGCTACACCTTC. Its translation: CASVRGRRPYGYTF.